This T cell receptor (beta chain) appears in the sequencing data of a study of post-analysis software for immune sequencing data. CDR1 SEHNR and CDR2 FQNEAQ come from the germline V gene (reference sequence). CDR3 length: 11 amino acids. Trimming stripped 11 bases from V and 2 bases from J, with 4 bases between. The study, taken as a whole, reports: With TRBV5-6, TRBV5-1 and TRBV20-1 included, 5 or 6 TRBV segments were more frequent in patients than in controls.

Of note for this clonotype: Its matching antigen is unknown.

The authors incorporated unique molecular identifiers into the TCR beta cDNA libraries. Each CDR3 protein gets one entry after TCRdb re-called the PCR reads with MiXCR. The sample lists hundreds of thousands of distinct CDR3 sequences, under 70% occurring once. The source is a girl aged 10-17 years with multiple sclerosis. V and J are TRBV7-9 and TRBJ2-6; no definite D call. The sample comprised blood. The CDR3 loop reads CAGTGANVLTF. As DNA, the CDR3 is TGTGCCGGGACTGGGGCCAACGTCCTGACTTTC.